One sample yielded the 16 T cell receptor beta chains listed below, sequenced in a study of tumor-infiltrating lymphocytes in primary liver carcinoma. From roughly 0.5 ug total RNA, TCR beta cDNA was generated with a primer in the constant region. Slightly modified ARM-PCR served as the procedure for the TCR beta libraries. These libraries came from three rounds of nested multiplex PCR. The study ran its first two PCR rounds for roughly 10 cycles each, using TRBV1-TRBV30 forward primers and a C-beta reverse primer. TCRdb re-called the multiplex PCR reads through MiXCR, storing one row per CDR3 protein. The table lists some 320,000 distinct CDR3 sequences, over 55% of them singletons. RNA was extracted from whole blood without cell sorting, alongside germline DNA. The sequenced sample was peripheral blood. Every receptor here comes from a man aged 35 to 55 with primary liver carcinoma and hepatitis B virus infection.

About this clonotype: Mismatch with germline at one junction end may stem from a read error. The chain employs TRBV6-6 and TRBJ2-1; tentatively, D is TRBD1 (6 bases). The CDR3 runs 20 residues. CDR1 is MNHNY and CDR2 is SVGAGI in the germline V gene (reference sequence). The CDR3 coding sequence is TGCGCCAACAGTTACCGGAGACAGGACCGCGTATCGCACCTCTACAATGAGCAGTTCTTC. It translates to CANSYRRQDRVSHLYNEQFF.

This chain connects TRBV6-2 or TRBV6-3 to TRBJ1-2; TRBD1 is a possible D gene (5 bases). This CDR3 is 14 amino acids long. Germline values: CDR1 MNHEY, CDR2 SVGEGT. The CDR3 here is CDGKVDTGPYGYTF. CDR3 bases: TGTGACGGCAAAGTGGACACCGGTCCCTATGGCTACACCTTC.

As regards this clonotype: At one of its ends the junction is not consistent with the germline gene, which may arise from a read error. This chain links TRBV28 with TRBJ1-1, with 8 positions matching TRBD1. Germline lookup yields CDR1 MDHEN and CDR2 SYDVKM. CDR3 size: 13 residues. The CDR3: CTSKQGGNTEAFF. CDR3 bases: TGTACCAGCAAACAGGGGGGGAACACTGAAGCTTTCTTT.

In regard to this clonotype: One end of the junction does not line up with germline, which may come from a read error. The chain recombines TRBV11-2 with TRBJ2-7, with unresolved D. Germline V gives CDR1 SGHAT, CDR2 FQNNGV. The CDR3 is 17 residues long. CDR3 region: CANSPINRASTTYEQYF. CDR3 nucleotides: TGTGCCAACAGCCCCATTAACCGGGCCTCGACAACCTATGAGCAGTACTTC.

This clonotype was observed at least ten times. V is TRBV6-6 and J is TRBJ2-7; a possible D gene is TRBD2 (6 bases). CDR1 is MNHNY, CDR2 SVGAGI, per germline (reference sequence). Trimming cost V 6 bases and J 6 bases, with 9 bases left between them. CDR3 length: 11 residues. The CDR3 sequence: CASRLSGEQYF. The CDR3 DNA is TGTGCCAGCAGACTTAGCGGCGAGCAGTACTTC.

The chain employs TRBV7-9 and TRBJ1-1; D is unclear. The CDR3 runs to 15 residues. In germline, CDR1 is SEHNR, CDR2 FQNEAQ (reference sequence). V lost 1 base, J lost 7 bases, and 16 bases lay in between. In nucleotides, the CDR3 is TGTGCCAGCAGCTTAGTGGTCGGAGATAGAAGTGAAGCTTTCTTT. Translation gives CASSLVVGDRSEAFF.

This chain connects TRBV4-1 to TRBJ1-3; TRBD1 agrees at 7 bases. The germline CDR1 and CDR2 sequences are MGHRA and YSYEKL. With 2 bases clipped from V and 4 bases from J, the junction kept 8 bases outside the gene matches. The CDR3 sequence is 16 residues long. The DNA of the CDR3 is TGCGCCAGCAGCCAACAAGAGGGGGCAGGGGGAAACACCATATATTTT. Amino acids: CASSQQEGAGGNTIYF.

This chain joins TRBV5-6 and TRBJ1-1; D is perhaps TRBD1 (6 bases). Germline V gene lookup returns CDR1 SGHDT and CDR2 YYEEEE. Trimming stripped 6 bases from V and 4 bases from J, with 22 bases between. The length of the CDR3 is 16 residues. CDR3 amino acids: CASIPVGRGVFTEAFF. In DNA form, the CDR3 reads TGTGCCAGCATCCCGGTGGGCAGGGGTGTATTCACTGAAGCTTTCTTT.

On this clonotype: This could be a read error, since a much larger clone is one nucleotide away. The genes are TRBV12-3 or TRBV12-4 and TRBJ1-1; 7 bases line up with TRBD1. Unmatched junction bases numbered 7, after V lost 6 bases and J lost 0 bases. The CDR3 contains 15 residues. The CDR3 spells CASSGQQGLNTEAFF. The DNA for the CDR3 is TGTGCCAGCAGCGGACAACAGGGGTTGAACACTGAAGCTTTCTTT.

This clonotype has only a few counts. CDR3 coding DNA: TGTGCCAGCAGTTCCAGGCGGGACGGCAGAGAGACCCAGTACTTC. The encoded protein is CASSSRRDGRETQYF. This sequence joins TRBV6-6 and TRBJ2-5; perhaps TRBD2 as D (6 bases). The CDR3 length is 15 residues. Germline assignment: CDR1 MNHNY and CDR2 SVGAGI (reference sequence). The V end was cut by 4 bases, the J end by 4 bases, with 16 bases between.

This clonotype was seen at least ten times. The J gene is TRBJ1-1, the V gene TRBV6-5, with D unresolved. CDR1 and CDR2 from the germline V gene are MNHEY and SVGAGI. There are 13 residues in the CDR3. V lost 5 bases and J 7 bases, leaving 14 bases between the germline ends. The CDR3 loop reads CASSPPAALEAFF. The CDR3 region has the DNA TGTGCCAGCAGTCCCCCGGCGGCCCTTGAAGCTTTCTTT.

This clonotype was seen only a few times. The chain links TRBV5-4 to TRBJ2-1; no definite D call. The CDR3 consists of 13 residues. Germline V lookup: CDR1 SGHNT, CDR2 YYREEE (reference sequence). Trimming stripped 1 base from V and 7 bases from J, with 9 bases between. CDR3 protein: CASSLKIQNEQFF. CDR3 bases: TGTGCCAGCAGCTTGAAAATCCAAAATGAGCAGTTCTTC.

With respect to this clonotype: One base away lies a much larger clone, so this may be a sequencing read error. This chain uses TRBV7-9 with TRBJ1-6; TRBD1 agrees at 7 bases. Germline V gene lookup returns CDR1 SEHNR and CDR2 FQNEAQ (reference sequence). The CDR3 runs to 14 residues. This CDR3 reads CTSSLGGQNSPLHF. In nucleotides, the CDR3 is TGTACCAGCAGCTTAGGGGGCCAGAATTCACCCCTCCACTTT.

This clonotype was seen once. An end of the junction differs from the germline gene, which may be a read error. The CDR3 DNA sequence: TGTGCCAATAGCGAATCTAGCTCATCCTACAATGGGCAGTTCTTC. It is translated as CANSESSSSYNGQFF. The J gene is TRBJ2-1, the V gene TRBV11-1; D perhaps matches TRBD2 (5 bases). Germline V gives CDR1 SGHAT, CDR2 FQDESV (reference sequence). This CDR3 is built from 15 residues. Full variable domain (outside the CDR3, taken from reference TRBV11-1 and TRBJ2-1): EAEVAQSPRYKITEKSQAVAFWCDPISGHATLYWYRQILGQGPELLVQFQDESVVDDSQLPKDRFSAERLKGVDSTLKIQPAELGDSAMYLCANSESSSSYNGQFFGPGTRLTVL.

In DNA form, the CDR3 reads TGTGCCAGCAGCCAGACCTCCGGGACTAGCTTCTACAATGAGCAGTTCTTC. Amino acid sequence: CASSQTSGTSFYNEQFF. The chain couples TRBV14 to TRBJ2-1, with 9 bases lining up with TRBD2. Germline assignment: CDR1 SGHDN and CDR2 FVKESK. The J segment lost 3 bases and the V segment lost 3 bases, leaving 9 bases of the junction unmatched. The CDR3 length is 17 residues.

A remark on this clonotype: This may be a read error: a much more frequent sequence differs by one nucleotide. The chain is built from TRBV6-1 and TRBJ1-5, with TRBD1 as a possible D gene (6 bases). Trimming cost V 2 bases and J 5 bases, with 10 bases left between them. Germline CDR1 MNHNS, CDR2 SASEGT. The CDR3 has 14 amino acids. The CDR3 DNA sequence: TGTGCCAGCAGTGAACAGGGACACTATCAGCCCCAGCATTTT. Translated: CASSEQGHYQPQHF.